The present T cell receptor beta chain was sequenced within a study of cytomegalovirus exposure and HLA in healthy donors. Germline lookup yields CDR1 SGHRS and CDR2 YFSETQ. The CDR3 totals 17 residues. Unmatched junction bases numbered 12, after V lost 5 bases and J lost 0 bases. This clone is a singleton in its sample. The PCR was carried out with 60 Vbeta primers and 13 Jbeta primers. Per the study methods: Roughly 11 million shared chains were among the 80 million or so unique TCR beta chains that a later analysis counted. Data came from immunoSEQ multiplex PCR; TCRdb stores just in-frame clones and leaves some out. The D gene and trimming were derived from the DNA, and the V and J assignments and clone size from that table. The repertoire holds approximately 100,000 clones, with roughly 80% as singletons.

Sequenced sample: PBMCs. The chain combines TRBV5-1 with TRBJ1-2; 8 bases align to TRBD1. The sequence was obtained from a man aged 60-69 years in good health and CMV-seronegative. The CDR3 coding sequence is TGCGCCAGCAGGGAACCCCAGGGGGCTGGTACTAACTATGGCTACACCTTC. It encodes CASREPQGAGTNYGYTF.